This TCR beta chain was profiled in a study of OX40 agonist ivuxolimab in advanced cancers. Study-level information: Hepatocellular carcinoma, melanoma, renal cell or head and neck cancer was diagnosed in the dose-escalation patients.

Whole-study results and caveats: Relative to CD4+, CD8+ T cells held more expanded clones on average. Among patients with partial responses at 0.1-3.0 mg/kg, clonal expansion was among the lowest. Doses of 0.1 to 3.0 mg/kg were accompanied by clonal expansion of CD4+ and CD8+ blood T cells by week 6.

TCRdb's copy holds only in-frame clones and misses some; the assay was immunoSEQ multiplex PCR. Of about 75,000 clones in the sample, 90% were seen once. Concerning this clone itself: Its cognate antigen is unknown.

The CDR3 has 15 amino acids. V gave up 4 bases and J gave up 1 base; unmatched junction bases: 8. Germline assignment: CDR1 SGHRS and CDR2 YFSETQ. The sequence was obtained from an adult with an advanced solid tumor such as melanoma, head and neck, liver or kidney cancer. The source material was CD4+ or CD8+ T cells sorted from blood, sampled in a trial of the OX40 agonist ivuxolimab. The chain carries TRBV5-1 and TRBJ2-7; 7 nucleotides align to TRBD1. The CDR3 DNA reads as TGCGCCAGCAGCACCCGGACAGGCATTTCCTACGAGCAGTACTTC. This gives the protein CASSTRTGISYEQYF.